Each of the 25 T cell receptor beta chains below was sequenced from the same sample in a study of identical twins. TCRdb itself ran the 5' RACE reads through MiXCR, one entry per CDR3 protein. The table records 600,000 to 700,000 distinct CDR3 sequences, 21% of them present only once. The data were also submitted as part of a second study, on T cells expressing NK-cell markers.

Sequencing was performed on PBMCs. These receptors all come from a woman aged 18-29 years in good health.

The sample holds a few counts of this clonotype. The chain combines TRBV20-1 with TRBJ1-2, with 7 bases fitting TRBD1. This CDR3 contains 12 residues. Trimming cost V 3 bases and J 4 bases; bases outside gene matches: 2. CDR1 is DFQATT, CDR2 SNEGSKA, per germline (reference sequence). The DNA of the CDR3 is TGCAGTGCTAGTGGACAGGTCTATGGCTACACCTTC. It is translated as CSASGQVYGYTF.

This clonotype was seen ten or more times. V and J are TRBV27 and TRBJ1-1, with a weak D call TRBD1 (6 bases). Per germline, CDR1 MNHEY and CDR2 SMNVEV (reference sequence). Trimming removed 4 bases from V and 13 bases from J, with 22 bases in between. This CDR3 has 14 residues. The chain's CDR3 is CASSSSSWDTTLFF. CDR3 DNA sequence: TGTGCCAGCAGTTCATCCTCATGGGACACGACACTTTTCTTT.

This clonotype was observed at least ten times. The V gene is TRBV12-3 or TRBV12-4, the J gene TRBJ2-5; D gene unclear. The CDR3 covers 11 residues. V was shortened by 7 bases and J by 5 bases, with 8 bases between the two germline ends. CDR3 sequence: CASTLGETQYF. DNA of the CDR3: TGTGCCAGCACCCTGGGGGAGACCCAGTACTTC.

The V call is TRBV5-4, the J call TRBJ2-7; TRBD2 is a possible D gene (5 bases). CDR1 and CDR2 from the germline V gene are SGHNT and YYREEE (reference sequence). The CDR3 length is 13 residues. Trimming shortened V by 4 bases and J by 4 bases, and 12 bases separated the two germline ends. CDR3 protein: CASSVPGGYEQYF. DNA for the CDR3: TGTGCCAGCAGCGTTCCGGGCGGGTACGAGCAGTACTTC.

This rearrangement joins TRBV12-3 or TRBV12-4 to TRBJ2-7, with 8 positions matching TRBD1. The trim removed 6 bases at V and 0 bases at J, leaving 4 bases unmatched. The CDR3 has 14 residues. The CDR3, as DNA: TGTGCCAGCAGCGGGACAGGTTTCTCCTACGAGCAGTACTTC. Its protein product is CASSGTGFSYEQYF.

The rearrangement joins TRBV10-3 to TRBJ1-1; TRBD1 might be the D (6 bases). The CDR3 has 12 residues. From germline, CDR1 is ENHRY and CDR2 SYGVKD. Trimming pared 6 bases from V and 7 bases from J, leaving 12 bases between. CDR3 in DNA: TGTGCCATCAGGGACAGAGATATTGAAGCTTTCTTT. Translated, it gives CAIRDRDIEAFF.

This clonotype showed up just a few times. The chain combines TRBV7-2 with TRBJ2-7; perhaps TRBD2 as D (5 bases). Germline V CDR1 and CDR2: SGHTA, FQGNSA. V shed 8 bases and J shed 2 bases, with 19 bases lying between them. CDR3 size: 15 residues. The CDR3 reads CASSVSGLSPYEQYF. The CDR3 DNA is TGTGCCAGCTCCGTCAGCGGCCTATCCCCCTACGAGCAGTACTTC.

DNA for the CDR3: TGCAGTGCTAGAGCGCCTGCGAGTACGCAGTATTTT. Translating gives CSARAPASTQYF. The chain joins TRBV20-1 to TRBJ2-3, with D unresolved. V shed 1 base and J shed 8 bases, with 10 bases lying between them. Germline V gene lookup returns CDR1 DFQATT and CDR2 SNEGSKA (reference sequence). The CDR3 consists of 12 residues.

There are a few counts of this clonotype. V gene TRBV10-3 combines with J gene TRBJ2-5; 12 nucleotides line up with TRBD1. Trimming at V came to 6 bases and at J to 5 bases, leaving 7 bases not matched to a gene. The CDR3 sequence is 15 residues long. Germline lookup yields CDR1 ENHRY and CDR2 SYGVKD. The CDR3 is CAIRGGQGAEETQYF. In DNA form, the CDR3 reads TGTGCCATCAGGGGGGGACAGGGGGCCGAGGAGACCCAGTACTTC.

The chain is built from TRBV24-1 and TRBJ2-1; 13 bases are a match to TRBD2. Losses at the gene ends were 9 bases for V and 8 bases for J; bases not matched to a gene: 12. This CDR3 contains 16 residues. From germline, CDR1 is KGHDR and CDR2 SFDVKD. CDR3 DNA: TGTGCCACCTCAGGGACTAGCGGGATCGGGAATGATGAGCAGTTCTTC. This codes for CATSGTSGIGNDEQFF.

The table lists this clonotype with a few counts. The chain combines TRBV20-1 with TRBJ2-5; 14 bases are shared with TRBD2. CDR3 length equals 16 residues. CDR1 is DFQATT, CDR2 SNEGSKA, per germline (reference sequence). The V and J ends lost 4 bases and 4 bases, in that order; junction bases with no gene match: 8. For the CDR3, the DNA is TGCAGTGCTAAAAGACTAGCGGGAGGGATCCGAGAGACCCAGTACTTC. Its translation: CSAKRLAGGIRETQYF.

The chain uses TRBV5-1 and TRBJ1-6; D is uncertain. The germline CDR1 and CDR2 sequences are SGHRS and YFSETQ. The CDR3 loop spans 13 amino acids. Trimming removed 0 bases at V and 10 bases at J, with 8 bases between. CDR3 region: CASSLDVLSPLHF. The CDR3, as DNA: TGCGCCAGCAGCTTGGATGTATTATCACCCCTCCACTTT.

In its sample, this clonotype was seen a few times. The genes are TRBV20-1 and TRBJ2-7; 14 bases agree with TRBD2. The V gene's germline CDR1 is DFQATT and CDR2 SNEGSKA (reference sequence). V shed 1 base, J shed 5 bases, and the junction held 13 bases outside the gene matches. This CDR3 has 18 amino acids. The CDR3 nucleotides are TGCAGTGCTAGAGGGCGGGGCCTAGGGACTAGCGGGAGCAACGAGCAGTACTTC. It translates to CSARGRGLGTSGSNEQYF.

The V gene is TRBV20-1, the J gene TRBJ2-5, with 10 bases matching TRBD2. Trimming removed 2 bases from V and 5 bases from J; junction bases left unmatched: 5. CDR1 is DFQATT and CDR2 is SNEGSKA in the germline V gene (reference sequence). The CDR3 runs 14 residues. CDR3 nucleotides: TGCAGTGCTAGACAGAGCGGGGGGGAGGAGACCCAGTACTTC. Translating gives CSARQSGGEETQYF.

The chain joins TRBV7-8 to TRBJ2-2; 9 bases map to TRBD1. This CDR3 is built from 15 residues. V lost 5 bases, J lost 6 bases, and 7 bases stayed unmatched. Germline CDR1 SGHVS, CDR2 FQNEAQ. For the CDR3, the DNA is TGTGCCAGCAGCCTCGGGACAGGGAGGGCCGGGGAGCTGTTTTTT. Its protein product is CASSLGTGRAGELFF.

This clonotype was counted only a few times. This chain links TRBV10-2 with TRBJ2-7; unclear D gene. The V end was cut by 0 bases, the J end by 10 bases, with 7 bases between. The CDR3 totals 11 residues. Germline V gives CDR1 WSHSY, CDR2 SAAADI. For the CDR3, the DNA is TGCGCCAGCAGTGAGTCGATTATTCAGTACTTC. Residues: CASSESIIQYF.

V and J are TRBV20-1 and TRBJ1-2; D possibly corresponds to TRBD1 (6 bases). Between the trimmed V and J ends, which lost 7 bases and 5 bases, there was a span of 14 bases. The CDR3 has 12 residues. The germline CDR1 and CDR2 sequences are DFQATT and SNEGSKA (reference sequence). The CDR3 sequence is CSVRGGRYGYTF. The CDR3 DNA reads as TGCAGTGTAAGGGGGGGTCGTTATGGCTACACCTTC.

The rearrangement uses TRBV20-1 and TRBJ2-1, with 8 positions matching TRBD1. This CDR3 region has 14 residues. J gave up 7 bases and V 3 bases, and 8 bases lay outside the gene matches. Germline loops: CDR1 DFQATT, CDR2 SNEGSKA (reference sequence). CDR3: CSARPRTGLNEQFF. In nucleotides, the CDR3 is TGCAGTGCTAGGCCCAGGACAGGGCTGAATGAGCAGTTCTTC.

The chain employs TRBV6-2 or TRBV6-3 and TRBJ2-7; D unresolved. The CDR3 covers 12 residues. V was cut by 6 bases and J by 5 bases, with 11 bases left in between. From germline, CDR1 is MNHEY and CDR2 SVGEGT. Here the CDR3 DNA reads TGTGCCAGCAGGTCGTGGGTTAACGAGCAGTACTTC. Translation gives CASRSWVNEQYF.

J is TRBJ2-7 and V is TRBV5-1; D is ambiguous. V dropped 3 bases and J dropped 2 bases, with 6 bases sitting between them. The CDR3 is made up of 12 amino acids. Germline values: CDR1 SGHRS, CDR2 YFSETQ. The CDR3 spells CASSYDAYEQYF. CDR3 coding DNA: TGCGCCAGCAGCTACGATGCCTACGAGCAGTACTTC. Complete variable domain (other parts from reference TRBV5-1 and TRBJ2-7): KAGVTQTPRYLIKTRGQQVTLSCSPISGHRSVSWYQQTPGQGLQFLFEYFSETQRNKGNFPGRFSGRQFSNSRSEMNVSTLELGDSALYLCASSYDAYEQYFGPGTRLTVT.

The rearrangement links TRBV6-2 or TRBV6-3 to TRBJ2-1, with a possible D match to TRBD2 (5 bases). From germline, CDR1 is MNHEY and CDR2 SVGEGT. CDR3 length: 12 residues. V was cut by 10 bases and J by 10 bases, with 17 bases left in between. DNA for the CDR3: TGTGCCACTCGTCCCGGAGGCGGCGAGCAGTTCTTC. Its protein is CATRPGGGEQFF.

The V call is TRBV12-3 or TRBV12-4, the J call TRBJ1-4; no firm D call. The CDR3 contains 14 residues. The ends were cut back, 3 bases at V and 2 bases at J, with 7 bases in the middle. Here the CDR3 reads CASSFRSTNEKLFF. The DNA of the CDR3 is TGTGCCAGCAGTTTTCGATCCACTAATGAAAAACTGTTTTTT.

The CDR3 DNA sequence: TGTGCCATCAGCGTTGGTGCGTGGACTAGCGGGAGCTACGAGCAGTACTTC. It codes for CAISVGAWTSGSYEQYF. The chain joins TRBV10-3 to TRBJ2-7; TRBD2 agrees at 13 bases. J lost 3 bases, V lost 6 bases, and 11 bases had no gene match. The CDR3 runs 17 residues. Looked up from germline, CDR1 is ENHRY and CDR2 is SYGVKD.

This rearrangement joins TRBV7-9 to TRBJ2-3; possible D gene TRBD2, 5 bases. The CDR3 length is 13 residues. Germline V lookup: CDR1 SEHNR, CDR2 FQNEAQ (reference sequence). V lost 7 bases and J 3 bases, leaving 11 bases between the germline ends. CDR3 loop: CASTVSGTDTQYF. The CDR3 bases are TGTGCCAGCACCGTATCGGGAACAGATACGCAGTATTTT.

V and J are TRBV5-1 and TRBJ1-1; D is ambiguous. CDR3 length equals 14 residues. V lost 1 base and J lost 4, with 11 bases in between. Looked up from germline, CDR1 is SGHRS and CDR2 is YFSETQ. The CDR3 loop reads CASSLSPSVTEAFF. CDR3 sequence (DNA): TGCGCCAGCAGCTTGAGTCCGTCTGTCACTGAAGCTTTCTTT.